The 14 T cell receptor beta chains presented below share a single source sample, sequenced in a study of prognosis after radiotherapy for stage I lung cancer. With two-round multiplex PCR, TCR beta CDR3 sequences were amplified from genomic DNA. Primers (each specific to one TRBV or TRBJ gene) were used in first-round PCR. From the multiplex PCR reads, TCRdb called clonotypes with MiXCR, one entry per CDR3 protein. The sample holds about 26,000 distinct CDR3 sequences, 30% seen once. The sample here was PBMCs, taken before or after stereotactic body radiation therapy (not recorded which). The receptors originated from a donor aged 50 or older with non-small cell lung cancer.

This clonotype has only a few counts. V gene TRBV7-9 combines with J gene TRBJ2-7; 8 bases agree with TRBD2. This CDR3 is 15 amino acids long. Unmatched junction bases numbered 3, after V lost 1 base and J lost 1 base. CDR1 SEHNR and CDR2 FQNEAQ come from the germline V gene (reference sequence). CDR3 sequence (DNA): TGTGCCAGCAGCTTAGTCAGCGGGAGATCCTACGAGCAGTACTTC. Its protein product is CASSLVSGRSYEQYF.

This clonotype was seen at least ten times. The rearrangement joins TRBV18 to TRBJ2-3, with 11 bases fitting TRBD2. Per germline, CDR1 KGHSH and CDR2 LQKENI. The CDR3 is 15 residues long. Germline trimming cut 6 bases from V and 4 bases from J; bases unmatched to any gene: 6. In nucleotides, the CDR3 is TGTGCCAGCTCCGCGGGACTAGCGGCCCCAGATACGCAGTATTTT. This encodes CASSAGLAAPDTQYF.

This clonotype was found many times. V usage is TRBV5-6 and J usage is TRBJ2-3, with D hard to call. The CDR3 covers 11 residues. V dropped 4 bases and J dropped 5 bases, with 5 bases sitting between them. The germline gives CDR1 SGHDT, CDR2 YYEEEE. Written as DNA, the CDR3 is TGTGCCAGCAGCACTCGAGATACGCAGTATTTT. It codes for CASSTRDTQYF.

This clonotype was seen ten or more times. V is TRBV6-1 and J is TRBJ2-3; D not certain. The CDR3 extends over 14 amino acids. Trimming shortened V by 8 bases and J by 4 bases, and 16 bases separated the two germline ends. Germline lookup yields CDR1 MNHNS and CDR2 SASEGT. CDR3 DNA: TGTGCCAGCGCCCCCGGTGGTAGGGCAGATACGCAGTATTTT. This codes for CASAPGGRADTQYF.

This clonotype has a count of ten or more. V is TRBV11-2 and J is TRBJ2-2, with TRBD1 as a possible D gene (5 bases). Germline loops: CDR1 SGHAT, CDR2 FQNNGV. Trimming shortened V by 5 bases and J by 7 bases, and 14 bases separated the two germline ends. The CDR3 runs 14 residues. CDR3 residues: CASSRAGAHGELFF. CDR3 nucleotides: TGTGCCAGCAGCCGGGCTGGGGCGCACGGGGAGCTGTTTTTT.

This clonotype has ten or more counts. V usage is TRBV28 and J usage is TRBJ2-1; TRBD1 matches 9 bases. V gave up 6 bases and J gave up 5 bases; unmatched junction bases: 8. The CDR3 covers 15 residues. Germline lookup yields CDR1 MDHEN and CDR2 SYDVKM. CDR3 coding DNA: TGTGCCAGCAGGACCCCGGGACAGGGAAACAATGAGCAGTTCTTC. Protein: CASRTPGQGNNEQFF.

This clonotype appeared once. The junction departs from the called germline gene at one end, perhaps through a read error. The chain has TRBV11-2 and TRBJ2-7; TRBD2 agrees at 11 bases. The CDR3 contains 18 residues. CDR1 and CDR2 from the germline V gene are SGHAT and FQNNGV. CDR3 in amino acids: CASSLWGLAGGSWDEHYF. CDR3 nucleotides: TGTGCCAGCAGCTTATGGGGGCTAGCGGGAGGATCATGGGACGAGCATTACTTC.

In its sample, this clonotype was seen a few times. A much more abundant neighbour one base away suggests this may be a read error. This chain uses TRBV9 with TRBJ2-2, with D unclear. V lost 0 bases and J 2 bases, leaving 8 bases between the germline ends. The length of the CDR3 is 15 residues. Germline V gene sequence: CDR1 SGDLS, CDR2 YYNGEE. For the CDR3, the DNA is TGTGCCAGCAGCGTAGACATTCACAACACCGGGGAGCTGTTTTTT. This translates into CASSVDIHNTGELFF.

To note about this clonotype: A read error is the likely source, as a far larger clone sits one nucleotide away. The rearrangement links TRBV11-2 to TRBJ1-6; 7 nucleotides align to TRBD1. V lost 11 bases and J lost 1; bases outside the gene matches: 8. Germline V CDR1 and CDR2: SGHAT, FQNNGV. This CDR3 has 15 residues. The CDR3 DNA sequence: TGTGCCTGGGGGGACAGCTCTTCCTATAATTCACCCCTCCACTTT. This encodes CAWGDSSSYNSPLHF.

This clonotype was detected a few times. This chain uses TRBV4-1 with TRBJ2-3; no clear D. CDR3 length: 15 amino acids. Germline CDR1 MGHRA, CDR2 YSYEKL. V was trimmed by 0 bases and J by 1 base, leaving 8 bases between them. This CDR3 reads CASSQESTRTDTQYF. As DNA, the CDR3 is TGCGCCAGCAGCCAAGAATCCACCCGCACAGATACGCAGTATTTT.

This clonotype occurred many times. The rearrangement joins TRBV7-9 to TRBJ2-1; 8 bases are a match to TRBD2. CDR3 length equals 13 residues. V was pared by 4 bases and J by 8 bases, with 4 bases of the junction left unmatched. Per germline, CDR1 SEHNR and CDR2 FQNEAQ (reference sequence). The CDR3 nucleotides are TGTGCCAGCAGCTCAAGGACTAGCCATGAGCAGTTCTTC. It encodes CASSSRTSHEQFF. The variable domain in full, completed from reference TRBV7-9 and TRBJ2-1, reads DTGVSQNPRHKITKRGQNVTFRCDPISEHNRLYWYRQTLGQGPEFLTYFQNEAQLEKSRLLSDRFSAERPKGSFSTLEIQRTEQGDSAMYLCASSSRTSHEQFFGPGTRLTVL.

This chain uses TRBV7-3 with TRBJ2-6, with D perhaps matching TRBD1 (6 bases). This CDR3 has 16 residues. From germline, CDR1 is SGHTA and CDR2 FQGTGA. The V end lost 11 bases, the J end lost 0 bases, and 17 bases lay between the germline ends. The chain's CDR3 is CAGSPGTPSGANVLTF. CDR3 DNA: TGTGCCGGTTCACCCGGGACACCCTCTGGGGCCAACGTCCTGACTTTC.

This clonotype was observed at least ten times. This chain links TRBV20-1 with TRBJ2-7; D not resolved. Looked up from germline, CDR1 is DFQATT and CDR2 is SNEGSKA (reference sequence). Trimming left V 3 bases short and J 3 bases short, with 6 bases between. The CDR3 length is 11 residues. The CDR3 reads CSASRDYEQYF. The CDR3 DNA reads as TGCAGTGCTAGTAGGGACTACGAGCAGTACTTC.

This clonotype has a single count. The V gene is TRBV20-1, the J gene TRBJ2-3, with a tentative D call TRBD2 (5 bases). Germline-derived CDR1 and CDR2 are DFQATT and SNEGSKA (reference sequence). V was clipped by 8 bases and J by 3 bases, with 15 bases between them. There are 13 residues in the CDR3. Here the CDR3 DNA reads TGCAGTCGGGTAGGTGGGAGAACAGATACGCAGTATTTT. It yields the protein CSRVGGRTDTQYF.